A selection of T cell receptor beta chains follows, all from one sample in a study of blood T cell repertoires in COVID-19. The table came from immunoSEQ multiplex PCR; TCRdb's copy has only in-frame clones and leaves some out. The data contain around 200,000 clones, about nine tenths of them singletons. The sample comprised peripheral blood. The receptors were sampled from a man between 40 and 49 years old with acute or convalescent COVID-19. The CDR3 runs from the conserved cysteine through the conserved F or W. Fields, in order: V gene, J gene, clone size, D gene, CDR3 DNA, CDR3 protein. A D gene is named only where the DNA matches it firmly. A clone size is listed for some rows: how often the clone was seen (once, few, many), or a class if it is expanded.

V: TRBV7-9
J: TRBJ1-2
size: .
D: .
DNA: TGTGCCAGCAGCTTAACATCTGGCACATTCTATGGCTACACCTTC
CDR3: CASSLTSGTFYGYTF

V: TRBV7-9
J: TRBJ1-3
size: .
D: TRBD1
DNA: TGTGCCAGCAGCTTAAACGCTCCAGGACAGGGCTCCTCTGGAAACACCATATATTTT
CDR3: CASSLNAPGQGSSGNTIYF

V: TRBV5-1
J: TRBJ2-5
size: .
D: TRBD1
DNA: TGCGCCAGCAGCCCCATCGAAACAGGGGTGGAGACCCAGTACTTC
CDR3: CASSPIETGVETQYF

V: TRBV4-2
J: TRBJ2-3
size: .
D: TRBD2
DNA: TGTGCCAGCAGCCAAATGACTAGCGGGGGCACAGATACGCAGTATTTT
CDR3: CASSQMTSGGTDTQYF

V: TRBV5-1
J: TRBJ2-2
size: .
D: TRBD1
DNA: TGCGCCAGCAGCTTGGGAGGACAGGGCCACGGGGAGCTGTTTTTT
CDR3: CASSLGGQGHGELFF

V: TRBV3-1/TRBV3-2
J: TRBJ2-1
size: .
D: TRBD2
DNA: TGTGCCAGCAGCCAATACTTAGCGGGGGGACGAGAGCAGTTCTTC
CDR3: CASSQYLAGGREQFF

V: TRBV27
J: TRBJ2-2
size: .
D: TRBD1
DNA: TGTGCCAGCAGTTTATTCCCGGGACAGGGTACCGGGGAGCTGTTTTTT
CDR3: CASSLFPGQGTGELFF

V: TRBV6-1
J: TRBJ1-3
size: .
D: TRBD1
DNA: TGTGCCAGCAGTGAAGCCAGGGGGCAAGGAAACACCATATATTTT
CDR3: CASSEARGQGNTIYF

V: TRBV19
J: TRBJ1-5
size: .
D: TRBD1
DNA: TGTGCCAGTAAGGGACAGGGATTGGGTCAGCCCCAGCATTTT
CDR3: CASKGQGLGQPQHF

V: TRBV3-1/TRBV3-2
J: TRBJ2-7
size: .
D: .
DNA: TGTGCCAGCAGCCAAGATCCGGGGGCCTACGAGCAGTACTTC
CDR3: CASSQDPGAYEQYF

V: TRBV24-1
J: TRBJ2-5
size: few
D: TRBD1
DNA: TGTGCCACCAGTGATTTTAAGGGGACAGGCCAACAAGAGACCCAGTACTTC
CDR3: CATSDFKGTGQQETQYF

V: TRBV30
J: TRBJ1-3
size: .
D: .
DNA: TGTGCCTGGAGCACAGTATCTGGAAACACCATATATTTT
CDR3: CAWSTVSGNTIYF

V: TRBV12-2
J: TRBJ2-5
size: .
D: .
DNA: TGTGCAAGTCGCTTTGCGAATGAGCTAGCGGGGGGGACCTGGGAGACCCAGTACTTC
CDR3: CASRFANELAGGTWETQYF

V: TRBV5-1
J: TRBJ2-6
size: .
D: .
DNA: TGCGCCAGCAGCGTGGACTCGGGGGCCAACGTCCTGACTTTC
CDR3: CASSVDSGANVLTF

V: TRBV5-4
J: TRBJ2-7
size: once
D: TRBD2
DNA: TGTGCCAGCAGCTTGGGTTCGGGTAGCGGGGGAACCTACGAGCAGTACTTC
CDR3: CASSLGSGSGGTYEQYF

V: TRBV10-2
J: TRBJ1-2
size: .
D: TRBD1
DNA: TGCGCCAGCAGCCGGGACAGGGTCGATGGCTACACCTTC
CDR3: CASSRDRVDGYTF

V: TRBV4-1
J: TRBJ2-7
size: .
D: TRBD1
DNA: TGCGCCAGCAGCCAAGAAGCAGGGGGCTCCTACGAGCAGTACTTC
CDR3: CASSQEAGGSYEQYF

V: TRBV12-5
J: TRBJ2-7
size: .
D: TRBD1
DNA: TGTGCTAGTGGTGGTCGTCTGAGGGACAGGGACTCCTACGAGCAGTACTTC
CDR3: CASGGRLRDRDSYEQYF

V: TRBV6-2/TRBV6-3
J: TRBJ2-7
size: .
D: .
DNA: TGTGCCAGCAGTTACAGTTGGCAGATAAGCTCCTACGAGCAGTACTTC
CDR3: CASSYSWQISSYEQYF

V: TRBV6-5
J: TRBJ2-7
size: .
D: .
DNA: TGTGCCAGCAGTCCCTGGAGGGCTGCCCCCTACGAGCAGTACTTC
CDR3: CASSPWRAAPYEQYF

V: TRBV7-2
J: TRBJ1-2
size: .
D: .
DNA: TGTGCCAGCAGCTTACGACCAGGGTTAATGGATAACTATGGCTACACCTTC
CDR3: CASSLRPGLMDNYGYTF

V: TRBV19
J: TRBJ1-2
size: .
D: TRBD1
DNA: TGTGCCAGTAAACGAGGGGACAGGAAAAACTATGGCTACACCTTC
CDR3: CASKRGDRKNYGYTF

V: TRBV11-3
J: TRBJ2-3
size: .
D: TRBD1
DNA: TGTGCCAGCAGCCGCGGGGGACAGGGGGCAGATACGCAGTATTTT
CDR3: CASSRGGQGADTQYF

V: TRBV7-2
J: TRBJ1-4
size: .
D: .
DNA: TGTGCCAGCAGCTTAGCTCCAGGGCCTGGGGAAAAACTGTTTTTT
CDR3: CASSLAPGPGEKLFF

V: TRBV7-6
J: TRBJ2-2
size: .
D: TRBD2
DNA: TGTGCCAGCAGCTCCGAGGCGGGGGGTTTTGAGGAGCTGTTTTTT
CDR3: CASSSEAGGFEELFF

V: TRBV11-2
J: TRBJ2-3
size: .
D: .
DNA: TGTGCCAGCAGCTTGGAGCGAGGGGGAACAGATACGCAGTATTTT
CDR3: CASSLERGGTDTQYF

V: TRBV4-3
J: TRBJ2-2
size: .
D: .
DNA: TGCGCCAGCAGCCAAGCTCCCCCCTCACAGTCCGGGGAGCTGTTTTTT
CDR3: CASSQAPPSQSGELFF

V: TRBV5-1
J: TRBJ2-5
size: .
D: TRBD2
DNA: TGCGCCAGCAGCATCGGACTAGCGGGGGGCCAAATAAGGGTAGAGACCCAGTACTTC
CDR3: CASSIGLAGGQIRVETQYF

V: TRBV3-1/TRBV3-2
J: TRBJ2-1
size: .
D: TRBD1
DNA: TGTGCCAGCAGCCTAGACAGGGGTCACTACAATGAGCAGTTCTTC
CDR3: CASSLDRGHYNEQFF

V: TRBV23-1
J: TRBJ2-1
size: .
D: .
DNA: TGCGCCAGCAGTCCGGGAGCCCTCAGCTCCTACAATGAGCAGTTCTTC
CDR3: CASSPGALSSYNEQFF

V: TRBV6-5
J: TRBJ2-7
size: .
D: .
DNA: TGTGCCAGCAGCTCTCCACTATACGAGCAGTACTTC
CDR3: CASSSPLYEQYF

V: TRBV7-9
J: TRBJ2-7
size: .
D: .
DNA: TGTGCCAGCAGCTCACAGTTGGGCCAGGGCGAAGAGCAGTACTTC
CDR3: CASSSQLGQGEEQYF

V: TRBV6-5
J: TRBJ1-1
size: .
D: TRBD1
DNA: TGTGCCAGCCGGACAGGGGTGTGGGGGAACACTGAAGCTTTCTTT
CDR3: CASRTGVWGNTEAFF

V: TRBV18
J: TRBJ1-1
size: .
D: .
DNA: TGTGCCAGCTCATCAGCATCGACAGGGAACACTGAAGCTTTCTTT
CDR3: CASSSASTGNTEAFF

V: TRBV11-3
J: TRBJ2-7
size: .
D: .
DNA: TGTGCCAGCAGCTTAGGGGGCAGGGTGGCCGAGCAGTACTTC
CDR3: CASSLGGRVAEQYF

V: TRBV28
J: TRBJ1-1
size: .
D: .
DNA: TGTGCCAGCAGTTTTAGGCAGGGACTGGCTTTCTTT
CDR3: CASSFRQGLAFF

V: TRBV13
J: TRBJ2-7
size: .
D: .
DNA: TGTGCCAGCAGCTTAGAGGACAGCTCCTACGAGCAGTACTTC
CDR3: CASSLEDSSYEQYF

V: TRBV2
J: TRBJ1-4
size: .
D: .
DNA: TGTGCCAGCGGGCGGCGGGCTACTAATGAAAAACTGTTTTTT
CDR3: CASGRRATNEKLFF

V: TRBV7-9
J: TRBJ1-1
size: .
D: .
DNA: TGTGCCAGCAGCTTAGCGTTAGAAGCTTTCTTT
CDR3: CASSLALEAFF

V: TRBV11-2
J: TRBJ2-7
size: .
D: TRBD1
DNA: TGTGCCAGCAGCTTACTAATTGACAGGGGGTTATCCGAGCAGTACTTC
CDR3: CASSLLIDRGLSEQYF

V: TRBV5-1
J: TRBJ2-7
size: .
D: TRBD1
DNA: TGCGCCAGCAGATTAGACAGGGTAAACGAGCAGTACTTC
CDR3: CASRLDRVNEQYF

V: TRBV29-1
J: TRBJ2-7
size: .
D: TRBD1
DNA: TGCAGCGTCTCTCATAACCCCGGGACAGGCTCCTACGAGCAGTACTTC
CDR3: CSVSHNPGTGSYEQYF

V: TRBV6-5
J: TRBJ1-1
size: .
D: .
DNA: TGTGCCAGCAGTTACTCGAGTCTGTTGCGGACTGAAGCTTTCTTT
CDR3: CASSYSSLLRTEAFF

V: TRBV19
J: TRBJ2-1
size: few
D: .
DNA: TGTGCCAGTAGGGGGCCCGTGGCAGGGTCGTTCAATGAGCAGTTCTTC
CDR3: CASRGPVAGSFNEQFF

V: TRBV21-1
J: TRBJ2-7
size: few
D: .
DNA: TGTGCCAGGAGGTCCGGACAGGGGTCCTACGAGCAGTACTTC
CDR3: CARRSGQGSYEQYF

V: TRBV19
J: TRBJ2-7
size: .
D: .
DNA: TGTGCCAGTAGTATAGTGGCTACCGCGGCTACTGGGCAGTACTTC
CDR3: CASSIVATAATGQYF

V: TRBV5-4
J: TRBJ2-6
size: .
D: .
DNA: TGTGCCAGCCGCGAAATCTTCTCTGGGGCCAACGTCCTGACTTTC
CDR3: CASREIFSGANVLTF

V: TRBV7-2
J: TRBJ1-4
size: .
D: .
DNA: TGTGCCAGCAGCTTAAGGTCAGGGATAGCTGAAAAACTGTTTTTT
CDR3: CASSLRSGIAEKLFF

V: TRBV12-5
J: TRBJ2-7
size: .
D: .
DNA: TGTGCTAGTGGTTTGTTCATCGAGCAGTACTTC
CDR3: CASGLFIEQYF

V: TRBV7-9
J: TRBJ1-2
size: few
D: TRBD1
DNA: TGTGCCAGCAGCGGCCGGGACAGGGGTTCTTTGTTGACCTTC
CDR3: CASSGRDRGSLLTF

V: TRBV3-1/TRBV3-2
J: TRBJ1-1
size: few
D: .
DNA: TGTGCCAGCAGCCAACATGGGGGGTCGGGCACTGAAGCTTTCTTT
CDR3: CASSQHGGSGTEAFF

V: TRBV6-5
J: TRBJ1-2
size: once
D: .
DNA: TGTGCCAGCACCCAGGGTTTCTATGGCTACACCTTC
CDR3: CASTQGFYGYTF

V: TRBV12-3/TRBV12-4
J: TRBJ1-2
size: .
D: .
DNA: TGTGCCACCCTCCGGGGGTTGTATGGCTACACCTTC
CDR3: CATLRGLYGYTF

V: TRBV5-1
J: TRBJ1-2
size: .
D: TRBD1
DNA: TGCGCCAGCAGCTTGGACAGGGGGTCTTACTATGGCTACACCTTC
CDR3: CASSLDRGSYYGYTF